This is a list of T cell receptor beta chains from one sample in a study of control samples from healthy donors and cancer patients. Using immunoSEQ multiplex PCR, the repertoire was profiled, and TCRdb retains in-frame clones only, with some absent. This table holds about 89,000 clones, over 65% found once. Sequenced: blood. The receptors were sampled from a woman between 40 and 55 years old in good health. Both conserved end residues are part of each CDR3. A D gene is named only where the DNA matches it firmly.

J: TRBJ1-1
V: TRBV10-2
D: TRBD1
CDR3: CASSNTGENTEAFF

J: TRBJ2-4
V: TRBV14
D: NA
CDR3: CASSQTTGTASKNIQYF

J: TRBJ1-2
V: TRBV6-5
D: NA
CDR3: CASSYKGWAGYTF

J: TRBJ1-1
V: TRBV10-3
D: NA
CDR3: CAIKGGDTEAFF

J: TRBJ2-1
V: TRBV6-5
D: NA
CDR3: CASSYGGQEGFNEQFF

J: TRBJ1-1
V: TRBV15
D: NA
CDR3: CATSRDLNGNTEAFF

J: TRBJ2-1
V: TRBV12-3/TRBV12-4
D: NA
CDR3: CASSSQGNEQFF

J: TRBJ1-1
V: TRBV3-1/TRBV3-2
D: NA
CDR3: CASSQYFEAGNTEAFF

J: TRBJ2-7
V: TRBV25-1
D: TRBD1
CDR3: CATGGQGSYEQYF

J: TRBJ1-3
V: TRBV18
D: NA
CDR3: CASSHDSPGNTIYF

J: TRBJ1-6
V: TRBV4-3
D: NA
CDR3: CASSQRASQSPLHF

J: TRBJ1-6
V: TRBV11-1
D: TRBD1
CDR3: CASSSRQGESSPLHF

J: TRBJ2-4
V: TRBV19
D: NA
CDR3: CASSMGQGTNIQYF

J: TRBJ2-1
V: TRBV14
D: TRBD1
CDR3: CASSPGTGYNEQFF

J: TRBJ1-5
V: TRBV12-3/TRBV12-4
D: NA
CDR3: CASSPGNQPQHF

J: TRBJ2-6
V: TRBV27
D: TRBD2
CDR3: CASSFSGAGANVLTF

J: TRBJ2-7
V: TRBV27
D: NA
CDR3: CASSRGGVSPYEQYF

J: TRBJ1-6
V: TRBV19
D: NA
CDR3: CASSIAGPSSYNSPLHF

J: TRBJ2-1
V: TRBV5-1
D: TRBD2
CDR3: CASSWEGTPAGVEQFF

J: TRBJ2-5
V: TRBV7-2
D: TRBD2
CDR3: CASSWGLARETQYF

J: TRBJ1-5
V: TRBV6-2/TRBV6-3
D: NA
CDR3: CASSSQGLYSNQPQHF

J: TRBJ2-7
V: TRBV6-1
D: NA
CDR3: CASSEWGSYEQYF

J: TRBJ2-2
V: TRBV6-1
D: NA
CDR3: CASSEAARAGTGELFF

J: TRBJ2-1
V: TRBV2
D: NA
CDR3: CASRAGDEQFF

J: TRBJ2-7
V: TRBV30
D: NA
CDR3: CAWSRATGKAEQYF

J: TRBJ2-1
V: TRBV9
D: TRBD2
CDR3: CASSVDGGGQDEQFF